Ten or more counts support the clone carrying this T cell receptor (beta chain). Its antigen is unknown. The germline V gene encodes CDR1 LNHNV and CDR2 YYDKDF (reference sequence). Trimming shortened V by 2 bases and J by 3 bases, and 14 bases separated the two germline ends. CDR3 size: 15 residues. This sample is drawn from a study of identical twins. General study points: Twin-shared out-of-frame alpha sequences were enriched for low generation probability.

cDNA molecules carried unique molecular identifiers, and template switching added a universal primer site. TCRdb re-called the 5' RACE reads through MiXCR, storing one row per CDR3 protein. The table includes some 710,000 distinct CDR3 sequences, less than 7% detected once. Specimen: naive T cells sorted from blood. The sequence derives from a young man in good health. V gene TRBV15 combines with J gene TRBJ2-7; maybe TRBD2 (6 bases). CDR3 sequence: CATSRYGGWHYEQYF. The CDR3 DNA reads TGTGCCACCAGCAGATATGGGGGGTGGCACTACGAGCAGTACTTC.